A single sample gave rise to the 16 T cell receptor beta chains below, sequenced in a study of OX40 agonist ivuxolimab in advanced cancers. TCRdb's copy holds only in-frame clones and misses some; the assay was immunoSEQ multiplex PCR. The data contain more than 45,000 clones, roughly 84% of them singletons. The sequencing here drew on CD4+ or CD8+ T cells sorted from blood, taken in a trial of the OX40 agonist ivuxolimab. Receptors originate from an adult with an advanced solid tumor such as melanoma, head and neck, liver or kidney cancer.

This clone was seen only a few times. This chain links TRBV6-4 with TRBJ1-1; a possible D gene is TRBD1 (6 bases). Trimming took 5 bases from V and 2 from J, leaving 9 bases between them. The CDR3 totals 13 residues. Germline CDR1 is MRHNA and CDR2 is SNTAGT. DNA for the CDR3: TGTGCCAGCAGTACAGGGTATAACACTGAAGCTTTCTTT. Its protein is CASSTGYNTEAFF.

This rearrangement joins TRBV18 to TRBJ2-3; 7 nucleotides line up with TRBD1. J was trimmed by 0 bases and V by 2 bases; bases with no gene match: 2. The germline gives CDR1 KGHSH, CDR2 LQKENI. The length of the CDR3 is 15 residues. This CDR3 reads CASSPEQGSTDTQYF. Written as DNA, the CDR3 is TGTGCCAGCTCACCAGAACAGGGGAGCACAGATACGCAGTATTTT.

The chain employs TRBV5-6 and TRBJ2-3; 7 bases fit TRBD2. The V and J ends lost 4 bases and 1 base, in that order; junction bases with no gene match: 3. The CDR3 runs 14 residues. Germline V gene sequence: CDR1 SGHDT, CDR2 YYEEEE. Here the CDR3 DNA reads TGTGCCAGCAGCGGGGACTATGGCACAGATACGCAGTATTTT. Residues: CASSGDYGTDTQYF.

CDR3 sequence: CASRLYEQYF. CDR3 DNA sequence: TGCGCCAGCAGACTCTACGAGCAGTACTTC. The chain is built from TRBV5-1 and TRBJ2-7; D gene uncertain. CDR3 length: 10 residues. V was trimmed by 5 bases and J by 3 bases, leaving 3 bases between them. Germline-derived CDR1 and CDR2 are SGHRS and YFSETQ.

This sequence joins TRBV5-1 and TRBJ2-5; 9 positions agree with TRBD1. V lost 0 bases to trimming and J lost 4 bases; unmatched junction nucleotides: 4. Germline-derived CDR1 and CDR2 are SGHRS and YFSETQ. The CDR3 has 15 amino acids. The CDR3 DNA reads TGCGCCAGCAGCTTGGAGGGACAGGGTATAGAGACCCAGTACTTC. Encoded protein: CASSLEGQGIETQYF. Full variable domain (missing parts from reference TRBV5-1 and TRBJ2-5): KAGVTQTPRYLIKTRGQQVTLSCSPISGHRSVSWYQQTPGQGLQFLFEYFSETQRNKGNFPGRFSGRQFSNSRSEMNVSTLELGDSALYLCASSLEGQGIETQYFGPGTRLLVL.

The rearrangement links TRBV6-5 to TRBJ2-1; D is undetermined. Trimming pared 8 bases from V and 7 bases from J, leaving 9 bases between. The CDR3 contains 11 residues. The germline V gene encodes CDR1 MNHEY and CDR2 SVGAGI. The CDR3 DNA reads TGTGCCAGCGCGAAGAGGAATGAGCAGTTCTTC. Translated: CASAKRNEQFF.

Only one count was recorded for this clone. The gene calls are TRBV7-3 and TRBJ2-7, with D possibly being TRBD1 or TRBD2 (5 bases each). CDR1 is SGHTA and CDR2 is FQGTGA in the germline V gene. Between the trimmed V and J ends, which lost 3 bases and 1 base, there was a span of 10 bases. This CDR3 spans 14 amino acids. The CDR3 bases are TGTGCCAGCAGCTTGAGGGCAGGGTCCTACGAGCAGTACTTC. It translates to CASSLRAGSYEQYF.

V and J are TRBV7-6 and TRBJ2-5; tentatively, D is TRBD1 (6 bases). This CDR3 spans 14 amino acids. V gave up 6 bases and J gave up 5 bases, with 16 bases separating them. Per germline, CDR1 SGHVS and CDR2 FNYEAQ. The CDR3 protein is CASSIQQGRETQYF. CDR3 nucleotide sequence: TGTGCCAGCAGTATCCAACAGGGCCGGGAGACCCAGTACTTC. Full variable domain (missing parts from reference TRBV7-6 and TRBJ2-5): GAGVSQSPRYKVTKRGQDVALRCDPISGHVSLYWYRQALGQGPEFLTYFNYEAQQDKSGLPNDRFSAERPEGSISTLTIQRTEQRDSAMYRCASSIQQGRETQYFGPGTRLLVL.

The sample holds a few counts of this clone. CDR3 DNA: TGCGCCAGCCTTGAGGACAGTTCGAGCTCCTACGAGCAGTACTTC. It codes for CASLEDSSSSYEQYF. This rearrangement joins TRBV10-1 to TRBJ2-7; tentatively, D is TRBD1 (6 bases). CDR1 WNHNN and CDR2 SYGVQD come from the germline V gene (reference sequence). V was pared by 8 bases and J by 0 bases, with 17 bases between. CDR3 length: 15 amino acids.

This chain connects TRBV10-2 to TRBJ2-7, with a possible D match to TRBD2 (6 bases). From germline, CDR1 is WSHSY and CDR2 SAAADI. There are 16 residues in the CDR3. Trimming removed 6 bases at V and 2 bases at J, with 20 bases between. The CDR3 region has the DNA TGCGCCAGCAGCGGAGGCCCGGGACTTAGCCCCTACGAGCAGTACTTC. Protein product: CASSGGPGLSPYEQYF.

This clone was recorded once. The chain is built from TRBV23-1 and TRBJ2-1; TRBD1 might be the D (5 bases). TRBV23-1 is labeled an ORF, and its function is uncertain. The CDR3 runs 14 residues. Deletions cut 1 base from V and 6 bases from J, with 10 bases between. CDR3 sequence (DNA): TGCGCCAGCAGTCAATGGGGCTCGGGCAATGAGCAGTTCTTC. Protein product: CASSQWGSGNEQFF.

The J gene is TRBJ2-1, the V gene TRBV5-6, with 11 bases matching TRBD2. V lost 4 bases and J lost 1; bases outside the gene matches: 7. This CDR3 has 17 residues. CDR1 and CDR2 from the germline V gene are SGHDT and YYEEEE. The CDR3 DNA follows: TGTGCCAGCAGCCGTACGACTAGCGGGAATTCCTACAATGAGCAGTTCTTC. Translating gives CASSRTTSGNSYNEQFF.

The V call is TRBV7-1, the J call TRBJ2-4; D ambiguous. TRBV7-1 is an ORF, and what it does is uncertain. V shed 4 bases and J shed 0 bases, with 7 bases lying between them. The CDR3 loop spans 14 amino acids. In DNA, the CDR3 is TGTGCCAGCAGCTTAGCTCTAGCCAAAAACATTCAGTACTTC. It is translated as CASSLALAKNIQYF.

The chain links TRBV7-3 to TRBJ2-1; TRBD2 aligns across 9 bases. Germline-derived CDR1 and CDR2 are SGHTA and FQGTGA. The CDR3 extends over 16 amino acids. J lost 0 bases, V lost 2 bases, and 2 bases had no gene match. CDR3 bases: TGTGCCAGCAGCTTAGTTAGCGGGGGCTCCTACAATGAGCAGTTCTTC. It translates to CASSLVSGGSYNEQFF.

The chain joins TRBV19 to TRBJ2-1, with TRBD2 identical over 11 bases. With 7 bases clipped from V and 3 bases from J, the junction kept 2 bases outside the gene matches. The CDR3 extends over 14 amino acids. Germline V CDR1 and CDR2: LNHDA, SQIVND (reference sequence). CDR3 DNA: TGTGCCAGTAAGGGACTAGCGGTCTACAATGAGCAGTTCTTC. Its protein is CASKGLAVYNEQFF.

The genes are TRBV7-9 and TRBJ2-7, with D uncertain. Trimming left V 5 bases short and J 2 bases short, with 10 bases between. Germline loops: CDR1 SEHNR, CDR2 FQNEAQ (reference sequence). This CDR3 is 13 amino acids long. The CDR3 DNA reads TGTGCCAGCAGCGGAACTGCCCCCTACGAGCAGTACTTC. Translation: CASSGTAPYEQYF.